This T cell receptor beta chain was found in a study of T cells in Graves' hyperthyroidism and ophthalmopathy. With respect to this clonotype: This CDR3 fails to terminate in the conserved phenylalanine or tryptophan, so it likely reflects a read error.

Amplification of TCR beta CDR3 regions was performed using RNA transcripts as template. A set of HTBI primers served as the primers for a first-round RT-PCR of the TCR CDR3. One entry per CDR3 protein, called by TCRdb with MiXCR from the multiplex PCR reads. The data show around 340,000 distinct CDR3 sequences, 21% seen once. V shed 3 bases and J shed 11 bases, with 13 bases lying between them. CDR1 and CDR2 (germline): LNHNV, YYDKDF (reference sequence). There are 12 residues in the CDR3. V is TRBV15 and J is TRBJ1-1; tentative D call: TRBD1 (6 bases). This clonotype was obtained from a woman aged 45-59 years with Graves' hyperthyroidism. The sequencing input was blood. The CDR3 spells CATSRANREAFL. Written as DNA, the CDR3 is TGTGCCACCAGCAGGGCCAACAGGGAGGCTTTCCTT.